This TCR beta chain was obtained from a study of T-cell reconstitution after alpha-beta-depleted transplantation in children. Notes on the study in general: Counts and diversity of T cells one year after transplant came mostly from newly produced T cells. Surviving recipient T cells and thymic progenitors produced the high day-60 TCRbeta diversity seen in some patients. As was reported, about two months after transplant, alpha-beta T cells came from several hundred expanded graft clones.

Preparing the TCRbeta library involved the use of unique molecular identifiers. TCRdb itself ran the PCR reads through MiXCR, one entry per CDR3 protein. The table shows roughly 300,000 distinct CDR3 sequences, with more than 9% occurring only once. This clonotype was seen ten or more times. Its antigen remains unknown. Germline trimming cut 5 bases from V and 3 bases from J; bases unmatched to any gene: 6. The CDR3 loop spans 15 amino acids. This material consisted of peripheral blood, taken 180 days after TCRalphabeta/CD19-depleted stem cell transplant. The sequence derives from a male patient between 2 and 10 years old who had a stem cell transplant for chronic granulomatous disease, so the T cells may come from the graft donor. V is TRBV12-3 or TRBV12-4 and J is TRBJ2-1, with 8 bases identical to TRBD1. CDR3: CASSLRQGIYNEQFF. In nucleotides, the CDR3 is TGTGCCAGCAGTCTCAGACAGGGGATCTACAATGAGCAGTTCTTC.